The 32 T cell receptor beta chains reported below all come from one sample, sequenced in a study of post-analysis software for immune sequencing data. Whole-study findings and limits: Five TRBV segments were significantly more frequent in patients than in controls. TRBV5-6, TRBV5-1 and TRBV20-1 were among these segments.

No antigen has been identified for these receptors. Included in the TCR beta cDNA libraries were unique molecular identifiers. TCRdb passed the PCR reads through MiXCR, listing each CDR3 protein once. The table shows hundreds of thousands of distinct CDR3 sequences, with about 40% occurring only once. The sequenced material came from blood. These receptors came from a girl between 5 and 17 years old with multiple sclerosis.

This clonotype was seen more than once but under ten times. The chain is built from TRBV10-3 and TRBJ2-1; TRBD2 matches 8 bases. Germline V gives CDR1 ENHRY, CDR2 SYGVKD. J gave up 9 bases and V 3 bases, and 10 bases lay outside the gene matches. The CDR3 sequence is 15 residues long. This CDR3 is CAISEKLADSGEQFF. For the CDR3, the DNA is TGTGCCATCAGTGAAAAACTAGCGGATTCGGGTGAGCAGTTCTTC.

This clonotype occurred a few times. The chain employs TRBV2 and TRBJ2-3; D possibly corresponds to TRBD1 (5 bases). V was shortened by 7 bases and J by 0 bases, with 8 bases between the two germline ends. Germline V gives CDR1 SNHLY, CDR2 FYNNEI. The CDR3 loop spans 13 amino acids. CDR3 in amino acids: CASIQGSTDTQYF. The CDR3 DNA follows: TGTGCCAGCATTCAGGGTAGCACAGATACGCAGTATTTT. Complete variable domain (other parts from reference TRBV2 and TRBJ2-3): EPEVTQTPSHQVTQMGQEVILRCVPISNHLYFYWYRQILGQKVEFLVSFYNNEISEKSEIFDDQFSVERPDGSNFTLKIRSTKLEDSAMYFCASIQGSTDTQYFGPGTRLTVL.

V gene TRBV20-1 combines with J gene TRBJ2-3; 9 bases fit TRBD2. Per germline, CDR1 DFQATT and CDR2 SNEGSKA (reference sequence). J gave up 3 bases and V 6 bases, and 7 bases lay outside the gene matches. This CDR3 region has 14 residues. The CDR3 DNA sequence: TGCAGTGCCCCCAGACTAGCGGAGACAGATACGCAGTATTTT. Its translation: CSAPRLAETDTQYF.

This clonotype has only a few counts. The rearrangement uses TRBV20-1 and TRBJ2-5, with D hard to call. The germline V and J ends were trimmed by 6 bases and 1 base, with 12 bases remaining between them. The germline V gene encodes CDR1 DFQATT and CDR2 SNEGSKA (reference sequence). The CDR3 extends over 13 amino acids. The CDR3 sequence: CSAAQWAQETQYF. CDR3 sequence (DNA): TGCAGTGCAGCTCAGTGGGCCCAAGAGACCCAGTACTTC.

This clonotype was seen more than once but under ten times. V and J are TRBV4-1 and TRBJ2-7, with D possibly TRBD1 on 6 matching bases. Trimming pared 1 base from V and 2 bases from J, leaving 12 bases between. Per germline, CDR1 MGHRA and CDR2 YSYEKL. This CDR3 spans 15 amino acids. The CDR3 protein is CASSQVPGETYEQYF. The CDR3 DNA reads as TGCGCCAGCAGCCAAGTGCCAGGGGAAACCTACGAGCAGTACTTC.

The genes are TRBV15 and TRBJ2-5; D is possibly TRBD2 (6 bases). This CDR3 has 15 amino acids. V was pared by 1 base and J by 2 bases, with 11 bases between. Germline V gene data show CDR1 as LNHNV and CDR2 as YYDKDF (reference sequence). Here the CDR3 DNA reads TGTGCCACCAGCAGAGGGCGGGGCAGACAAGAGACCCAGTACTTC. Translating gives CATSRGRGRQETQYF.

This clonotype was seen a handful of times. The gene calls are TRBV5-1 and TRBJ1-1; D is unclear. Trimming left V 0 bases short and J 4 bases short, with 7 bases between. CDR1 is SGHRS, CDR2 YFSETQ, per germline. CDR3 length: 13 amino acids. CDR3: CASSLESRTEAFF. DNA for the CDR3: TGCGCCAGCAGCTTGGAATCTCGCACTGAAGCTTTCTTT.

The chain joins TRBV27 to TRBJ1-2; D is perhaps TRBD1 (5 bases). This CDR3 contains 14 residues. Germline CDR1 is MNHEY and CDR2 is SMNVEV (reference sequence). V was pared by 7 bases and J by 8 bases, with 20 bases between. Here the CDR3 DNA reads TGTGCCAGCACAAAACAGCCCCCGAGGGGAGGCTACACCTTC. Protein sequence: CASTKQPPRGGYTF.

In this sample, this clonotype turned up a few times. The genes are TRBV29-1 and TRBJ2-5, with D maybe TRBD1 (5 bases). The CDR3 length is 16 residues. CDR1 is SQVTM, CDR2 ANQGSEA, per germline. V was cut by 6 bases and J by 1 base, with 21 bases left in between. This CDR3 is CSVQTLGRGIQETQYF. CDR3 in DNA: TGCAGCGTCCAGACCCTGGGTAGGGGAATCCAAGAGACCCAGTACTTC.

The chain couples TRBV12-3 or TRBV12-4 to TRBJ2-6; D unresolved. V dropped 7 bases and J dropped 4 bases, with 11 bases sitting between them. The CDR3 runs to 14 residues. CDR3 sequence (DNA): TGTGCCAGCACGGCAGGCTCAGGGGCCAACGTCCTGACTTTC. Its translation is CASTAGSGANVLTF.

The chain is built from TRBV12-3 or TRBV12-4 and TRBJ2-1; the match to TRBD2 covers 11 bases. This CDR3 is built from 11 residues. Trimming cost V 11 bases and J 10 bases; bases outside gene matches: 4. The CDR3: CAGRLAGEQFF. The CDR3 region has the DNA TGTGCCGGAAGACTAGCGGGAGAGCAGTTCTTC.

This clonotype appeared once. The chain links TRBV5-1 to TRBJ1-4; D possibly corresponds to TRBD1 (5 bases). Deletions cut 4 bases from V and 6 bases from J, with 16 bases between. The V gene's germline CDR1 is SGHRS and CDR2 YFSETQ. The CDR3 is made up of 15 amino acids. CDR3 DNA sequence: TGCGCCAGCAGCCGGGGCGACCGACAGTATGAAAAACTGTTTTTT. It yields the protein CASSRGDRQYEKLFF.

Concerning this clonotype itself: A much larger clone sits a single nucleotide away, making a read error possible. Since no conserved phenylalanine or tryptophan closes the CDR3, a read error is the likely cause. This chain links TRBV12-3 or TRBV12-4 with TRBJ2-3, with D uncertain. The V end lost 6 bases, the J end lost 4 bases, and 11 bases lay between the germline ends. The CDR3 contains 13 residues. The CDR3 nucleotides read TGTGCCAGCAGCCATGACACTTCAGATACGCAGTATTCT. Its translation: CASSHDTSDTQYS.

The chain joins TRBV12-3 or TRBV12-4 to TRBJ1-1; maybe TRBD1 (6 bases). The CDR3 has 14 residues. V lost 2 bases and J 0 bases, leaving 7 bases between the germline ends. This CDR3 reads CASSLRGVNTEAFF. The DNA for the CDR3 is TGTGCCAGCAGTTTAAGGGGGGTGAACACTGAAGCTTTCTTT.

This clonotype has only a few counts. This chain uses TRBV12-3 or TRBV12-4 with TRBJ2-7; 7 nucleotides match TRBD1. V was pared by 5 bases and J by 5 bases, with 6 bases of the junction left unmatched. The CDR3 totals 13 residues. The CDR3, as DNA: TGTGCCAGCAGTACCGCCAGGGGGAACGAGCAGTACTTC. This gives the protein CASSTARGNEQYF.

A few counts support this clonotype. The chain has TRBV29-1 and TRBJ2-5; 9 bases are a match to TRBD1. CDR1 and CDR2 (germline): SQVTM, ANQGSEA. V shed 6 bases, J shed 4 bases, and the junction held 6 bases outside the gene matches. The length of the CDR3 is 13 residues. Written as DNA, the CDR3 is TGCAGCGTCCCCCTGGACAGGGGAGAGACCCAGTACTTC. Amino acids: CSVPLDRGETQYF.

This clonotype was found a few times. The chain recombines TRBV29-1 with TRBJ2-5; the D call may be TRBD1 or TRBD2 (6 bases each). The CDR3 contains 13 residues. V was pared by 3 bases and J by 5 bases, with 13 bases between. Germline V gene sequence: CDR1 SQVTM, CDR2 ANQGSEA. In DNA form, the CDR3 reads TGCAGCGTTGACTGGGGGGCCGGGGAGACCCAGTACTTC. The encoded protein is CSVDWGAGETQYF.

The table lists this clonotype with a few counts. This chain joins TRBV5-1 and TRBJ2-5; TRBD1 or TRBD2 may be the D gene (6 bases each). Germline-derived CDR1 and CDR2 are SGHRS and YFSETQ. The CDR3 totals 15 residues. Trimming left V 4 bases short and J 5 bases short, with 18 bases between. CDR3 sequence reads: CASSPGLQRGETQYF. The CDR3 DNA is TGCGCCAGCAGCCCGGGACTGCAAAGGGGGGAGACCCAGTACTTC.

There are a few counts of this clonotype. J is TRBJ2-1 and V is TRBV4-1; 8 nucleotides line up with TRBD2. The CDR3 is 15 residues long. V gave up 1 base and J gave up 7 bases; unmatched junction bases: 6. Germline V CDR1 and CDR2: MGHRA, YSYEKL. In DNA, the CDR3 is TGCGCCAGCAGCCAAGGACGGGGGGGCAGGAATGAGCAGTTCTTC. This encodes CASSQGRGGRNEQFF.

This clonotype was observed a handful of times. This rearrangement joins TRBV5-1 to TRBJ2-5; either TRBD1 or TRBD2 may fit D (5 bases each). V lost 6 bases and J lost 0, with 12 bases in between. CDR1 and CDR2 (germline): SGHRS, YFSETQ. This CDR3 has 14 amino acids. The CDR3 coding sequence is TGCGCCAGCACCGAGGGACCGGACCAAGAGACCCAGTACTTC. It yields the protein CASTEGPDQETQYF.

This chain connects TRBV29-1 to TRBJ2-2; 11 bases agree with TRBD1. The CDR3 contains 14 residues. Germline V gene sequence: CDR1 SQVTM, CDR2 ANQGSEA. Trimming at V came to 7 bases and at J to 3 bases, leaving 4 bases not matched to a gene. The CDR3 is CSAGQGADTGELFF. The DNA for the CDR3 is TGCAGCGCCGGACAGGGGGCTGACACCGGGGAGCTGTTTTTT.

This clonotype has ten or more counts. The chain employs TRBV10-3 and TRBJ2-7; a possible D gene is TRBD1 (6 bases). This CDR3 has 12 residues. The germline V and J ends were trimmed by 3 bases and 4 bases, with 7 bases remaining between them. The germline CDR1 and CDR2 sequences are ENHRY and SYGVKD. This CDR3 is CAISDQGYEQYF. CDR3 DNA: TGTGCCATCAGTGATCAGGGGTACGAGCAGTACTTC.

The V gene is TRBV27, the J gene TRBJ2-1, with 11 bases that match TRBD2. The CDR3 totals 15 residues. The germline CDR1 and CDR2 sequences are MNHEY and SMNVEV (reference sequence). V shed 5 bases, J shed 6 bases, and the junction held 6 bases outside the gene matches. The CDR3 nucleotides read TGTGCCAGCAGTCCCGGGACTAGCGGTATCAATGAGCAGTTCTTC. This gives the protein CASSPGTSGINEQFF.

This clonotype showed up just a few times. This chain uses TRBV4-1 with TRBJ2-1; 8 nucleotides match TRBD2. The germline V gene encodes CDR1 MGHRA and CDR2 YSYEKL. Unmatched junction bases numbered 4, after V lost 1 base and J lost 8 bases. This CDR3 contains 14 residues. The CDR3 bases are TGCGCCAGCAGCCAAGGGGCGGGGGGTGATGAGCAGTTCTTC. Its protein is CASSQGAGGDEQFF.

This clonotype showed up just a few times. Here the CDR3 DNA reads TGCGCCAGCAGCCCCATCACTAGCGGTGTTTCAGATACGCAGTATTTT. Translation gives CASSPITSGVSDTQYF. The chain employs TRBV5-1 and TRBJ2-3; 8 nucleotides line up with TRBD2. The V gene's germline CDR1 is SGHRS and CDR2 YFSETQ. The CDR3 runs 16 residues. J lost 4 bases, V lost 4 bases, and 11 bases had no gene match.

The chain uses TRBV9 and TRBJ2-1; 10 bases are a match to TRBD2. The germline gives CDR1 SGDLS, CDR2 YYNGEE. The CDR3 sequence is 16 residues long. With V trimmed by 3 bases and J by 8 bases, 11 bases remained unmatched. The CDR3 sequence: CASSDPPERGGHEQFF. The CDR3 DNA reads TGTGCCAGCAGCGATCCGCCGGAGCGGGGGGGCCATGAGCAGTTCTTC. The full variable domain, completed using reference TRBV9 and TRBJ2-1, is DSGVTQTPKHLITATGQRVTLRCSPRSGDLSVYWYQQSLDQGLQFLIQYYNGEERAKGNILERFSAQQFPDLHSELNLSSLELGDSALYFCASSDPPERGGHEQFFGPGTRLTVL.

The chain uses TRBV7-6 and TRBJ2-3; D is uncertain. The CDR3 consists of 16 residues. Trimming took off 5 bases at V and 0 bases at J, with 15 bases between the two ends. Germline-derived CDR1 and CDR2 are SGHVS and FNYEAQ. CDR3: CASSLEDGASTDTQYF. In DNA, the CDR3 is TGTGCCAGCAGCCTAGAGGACGGTGCTAGCACAGATACGCAGTATTTT.

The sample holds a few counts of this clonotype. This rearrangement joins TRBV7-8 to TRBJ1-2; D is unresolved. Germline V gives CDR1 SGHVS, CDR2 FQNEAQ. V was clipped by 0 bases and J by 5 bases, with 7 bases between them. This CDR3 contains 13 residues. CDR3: CASSLARGYGYTF. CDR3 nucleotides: TGTGCCAGCAGCTTAGCCCGGGGATATGGCTACACCTTC. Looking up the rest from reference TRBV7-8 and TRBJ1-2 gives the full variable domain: GAGVSQSPRYKVAKRGQDVALRCDPISGHVSLFWYQQALGQGPEFLTYFQNEAQLDKSGLPSDRFFAERPEGSVSTLKIQRTQQEDSAVYLCASSLARGYGYTFGSGTRLTVV.

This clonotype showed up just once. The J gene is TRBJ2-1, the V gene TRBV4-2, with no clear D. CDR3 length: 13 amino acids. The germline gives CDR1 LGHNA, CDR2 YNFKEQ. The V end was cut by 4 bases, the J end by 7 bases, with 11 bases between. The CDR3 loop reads CASSPIDLNEQFF. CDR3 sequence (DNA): TGTGCCAGCAGCCCCATAGATCTGAATGAGCAGTTCTTC.

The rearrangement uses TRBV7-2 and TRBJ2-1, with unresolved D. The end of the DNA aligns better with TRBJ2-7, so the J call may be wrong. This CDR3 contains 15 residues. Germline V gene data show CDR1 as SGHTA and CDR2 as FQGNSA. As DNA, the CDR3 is TGTGCCAGCAGCTTAGGCTTTACCTCCTACAATGAGCAGTACTTC. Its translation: CASSLGFTSYNEQYF.

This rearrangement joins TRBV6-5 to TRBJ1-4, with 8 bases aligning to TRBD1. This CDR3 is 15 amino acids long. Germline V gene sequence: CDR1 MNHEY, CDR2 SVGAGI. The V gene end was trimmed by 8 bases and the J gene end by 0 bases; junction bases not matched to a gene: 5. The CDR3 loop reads CASGIQGATNEKLFF. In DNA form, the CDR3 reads TGTGCCAGCGGAATACAGGGGGCAACTAATGAAAAACTGTTTTTT.

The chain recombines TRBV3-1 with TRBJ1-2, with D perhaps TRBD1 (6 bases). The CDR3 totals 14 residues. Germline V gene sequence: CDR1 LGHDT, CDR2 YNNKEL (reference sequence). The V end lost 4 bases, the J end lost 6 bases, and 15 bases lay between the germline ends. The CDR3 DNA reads TGTGCCAGCAGCCTTACAGGGACCTGGAATGGCTACACCTTC. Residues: CASSLTGTWNGYTF. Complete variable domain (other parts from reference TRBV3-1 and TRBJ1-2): DTAVSQTPKYLVTQMGNDKSIKCEQNLGHDTMYWYKQDSKKFLKIMFSYNNKELIINETVPNRFSPKSPDKAHLNLHINSLELGDSAVYFCASSLTGTWNGYTFGSGTRLTVV.